This TCR beta chain was recorded in a study of T cell responses to AZD1222 COVID-19 vaccine. CDR3 size: 15 residues. Trimming removed 0 bases at V and 6 bases at J, with 14 bases between. Per germline, CDR1 LNHDA and CDR2 SQIVND (reference sequence). In regard to this clone: Its specificity is not known.

Combined were second doses at about 4 or about 12 weeks. This table comes from immunoSEQ multiplex PCR, and its TCRdb copy is limited to in-frame clones, with some not included. The data show approximately 140,000 clones, roughly nine tenths seen once. Regarding the study as a whole: The study reported that nearly half of spike-specific TCRs target unmutated variant regions. Spike-specific TCR breadth and depth rose after two AZD1222 doses. It should be noted that donors were predominantly white British and more often female, and clonal diversity was possibly underestimated.

The TCR originated in an adult who received the AZD1222 COVID-19 vaccine. Sequencing used peripheral blood, obtained 28 days after the second AZD1222 dose. The V and J genes are TRBV19 and TRBJ1-1; TRBD1 might be the D (6 bases). CDR3 region: CASSIDPGDGAEAFF. The CDR3 nucleotides are TGTGCCAGTAGTATAGATCCAGGGGATGGGGCTGAAGCTTTCTTT.